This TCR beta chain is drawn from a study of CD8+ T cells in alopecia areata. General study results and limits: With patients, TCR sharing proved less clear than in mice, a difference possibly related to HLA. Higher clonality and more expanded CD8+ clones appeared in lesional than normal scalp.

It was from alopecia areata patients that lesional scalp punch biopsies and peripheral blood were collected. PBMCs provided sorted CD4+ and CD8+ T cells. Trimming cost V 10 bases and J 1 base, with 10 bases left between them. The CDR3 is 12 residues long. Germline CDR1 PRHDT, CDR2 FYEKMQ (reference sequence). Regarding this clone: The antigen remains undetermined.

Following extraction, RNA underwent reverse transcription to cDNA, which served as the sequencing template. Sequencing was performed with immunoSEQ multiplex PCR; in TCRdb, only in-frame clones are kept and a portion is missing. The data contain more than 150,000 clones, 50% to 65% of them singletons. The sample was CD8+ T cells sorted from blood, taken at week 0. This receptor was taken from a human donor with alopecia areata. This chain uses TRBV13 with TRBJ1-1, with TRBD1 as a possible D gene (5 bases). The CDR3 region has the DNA TGTGCCACGACAGAGTCGAACACTGAAGCTTTCTTT. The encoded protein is CATTESNTEAFF.